These 13 T cell receptor beta chains share one sample of origin, sequenced in a study of chemoradiotherapy in HPV16-positive cancers (dated by TCRdb to between 2021 and 2024). The method behind the library was the immunoSEQ multiplex PCR assay. TCRdb stores this immuneACCESS table with in-frame sequences only. Part of the clones is absent; in the studies checked, under half of the shortfall reflects unresolved V genes, and no reason is known for the rest. The sample records some 2,800 clones, more than 85% of which are singletons. The ten largest clones add up to around 5.5% of the sample. This specimen consisted of tumor tissue, obtained from a patient who underwent chemoradiotherapy. These receptors were collected from a human donor with HPV-associated anogenital cancer.

The chain is built from TRBV21-1 and TRBJ1-4. TRBV21-1 is a pseudogene locus. The CDR3 runs to 17 residues. CDR3 nucleotides: TGTGCCAGCAGCAAAGGTAGCAGGACGGCAACTAATGAAAAACTGTTTTTT. It yields the protein CASSKGSRTATNEKLFF.

Comments on this clone: The limits of the CDR3 on the DNA are not certain, so only TCRdb's listed CDR3 is given. The chain joins TRBV5-1 to TRBJ2-1; TRBD1 is the table's D call and was not checked against the DNA. Germline CDR1 and CDR2: SGHRS and YFSETQ. The CDR3 comprises 11 residues, both ends counted. The CDR3 reads CASSFGLGAFF.

This chain uses TRBV6-4 with TRBJ2-7; TRBD2 matches at 7 bases. Germline-derived CDR1 and CDR2 are MRHNA and SNTAGT. This CDR3 comprises 15 residues. Trimming removed 7 bases from V and 5 bases from J; junction bases left unmatched: 14. The CDR3 region has the DNA TGTGCCAGCACTCTCCAAGGACTAGTATCCCACGAGCAGTACTTC. The encoded protein is CASTLQGLVSHEQYF.

A single count supports this clone. The chain uses TRBV5-1 and TRBJ2-7, with D possibly being TRBD1 (6 bases). Germline V CDR1 and CDR2: SGHRS, YFSETQ. V lost 1 base and J 3 bases, leaving 20 bases between the germline ends. This CDR3 spans 17 amino acids. The CDR3 DNA reads TGCGCCAGCAGCTTGTCCCCCCCTGATCAGGGGTACTACGAGCAGTACTTC. It translates to CASSLSPPDQGYYEQYF. Looking up the rest from reference TRBV5-1 and TRBJ2-7 gives the full variable domain: KAGVTQTPRYLIKTRGQQVTLSCSPISGHRSVSWYQQTPGQGLQFLFEYFSETQRNKGNFPGRFSGRQFSNSRSEMNVSTLELGDSALYLCASSLSPPDQGYYEQYFGPGTRLTVT.

V gene TRBV6-6 combines with J gene TRBJ2-4, with 8 bases identical to TRBD2. J was trimmed by 1 base and V by 10 bases; bases with no gene match: 9. This CDR3 is built from 15 residues. CDR1 and CDR2 from the germline V gene are MNHNY and SVGAGI (reference sequence). The DNA of the CDR3 is TGTGCCACACAGTCGGGGGGGCTTGCCAAAAACATTCAGTACTTC. As protein: CATQSGGLAKNIQYF.

In the case of this clone: The germline gene is not matched at one end of the junction; a read error may be the cause. In the same sample, other DNA sequences code for this CDR3. This rearrangement joins TRBV6-6 to TRBJ1-1; D gene ambiguous. CDR1 MNHNY and CDR2 SVGAGI come from the germline V gene (reference sequence). The CDR3 sequence is 13 residues long. CDR3 sequence (DNA): TGTGCTAGCAGTTACGTGGCGAACGCTGAAGCTTTCTTT. Encoded protein: CASSYVANAEAFF.

The rearrangement uses TRBV10-3 and TRBJ2-5; the match to TRBD2 covers 9 bases. CDR3 length: 12 amino acids. V lost 8 bases and J lost 6; bases outside the gene matches: 4. Germline loops: CDR1 ENHRY, CDR2 SYGVKD. In DNA form, the CDR3 reads TGTGCCATCGGCGGGGGGGGAAAGACCCAGTACTTC. Translated: CAIGGGGKTQYF.

This chain links TRBV7-2 with TRBJ2-3; D is possibly TRBD2 (6 bases). V was trimmed by 3 bases and J by 1 base, leaving 14 bases between them. The CDR3 runs to 16 residues. From germline, CDR1 is SGHTA and CDR2 FQGNSA. The CDR3 loop is CASSLVRGGGTDTQYF. The CDR3 DNA sequence: TGTGCCAGCAGCTTGGTGAGGGGAGGAGGCACAGATACGCAGTATTTT. The full variable domain, in which reference TRBV7-2 and TRBJ2-3 provide the parts outside the CDR3, is GAGVSQSPSNKVTEKGKDVELRCDPISGHTALYWYRQSLGQGLEFLIYFQGNSAPDKSGLPSDRFSAERTGGSVSTLTIQRTQQEDSAVYLCASSLVRGGGTDTQYFGPGTRLTVL.

The chain uses TRBV5-1 and TRBJ1-1, with D possibly matching TRBD1 (6 bases). V lost 0 bases, J lost 0 bases, and 12 bases lay in between. CDR1 SGHRS and CDR2 YFSETQ come from the germline V gene. This CDR3 is 16 amino acids long. The CDR3 here is CASSLAGGALNTEAFF. The CDR3 DNA is TGCGCCAGCAGCTTGGCGGGGGGGGCCTTGAACACTGAAGCTTTCTTT.

This chain links TRBV7-2 with TRBJ2-3; D may match TRBD1 or TRBD2 (5 bases each). The CDR3 has 16 residues. Germline CDR1 and CDR2: SGHTA and FQGNSA. The ends were cut back, 5 bases at V and 1 base at J, with 16 bases in the middle. CDR3 region: CASSQSRPGRTDTQYF. DNA for the CDR3: TGTGCCAGCAGCCAGTCACGCCCGGGGCGCACAGATACGCAGTATTTT.

The rearrangement uses TRBV4-1 and TRBJ1-5; D perhaps matches TRBD1 (5 bases). The germline V gene has CDR1 MGHRA and CDR2 YSYEKL. The ends were cut back, 0 bases at V and 0 bases at J, with 12 bases in the middle. The CDR3 has 17 amino acids. The CDR3 coding sequence is TGCGCCAGCAGCCAAGACCCTACAGGCTATAGCAATCAGCCCCAGCATTTT. Encoded protein: CASSQDPTGYSNQPQHF.

The chain uses TRBV5-1 and TRBJ2-5; TRBD1 matches 8 bases. The CDR3 covers 15 residues. Germline V gives CDR1 SGHRS, CDR2 YFSETQ. The junction had 4 bases not matched to a gene; V was cut back by 1 base and J by 2 bases. The CDR3 nucleotides are TGCGCCAGCAGCTTGAATACAGGGGGTCAAGAGACCCAGTACTTC. It yields the protein CASSLNTGGQETQYF.

V usage is TRBV2 and J usage is TRBJ2-3; 8 bases agree with TRBD2. This CDR3 is 14 amino acids long. The germline V gene encodes CDR1 SNHLY and CDR2 FYNNEI. Trimming cost V 1 base and J 3 bases; bases outside gene matches: 0. As DNA, the CDR3 is TGTGCCAGCAGTGAAGGACTAGCGACAGATACGCAGTATTTT. Protein product: CASSEGLATDTQYF.